This passage covers 31 T cell receptor beta chains from one sample sequenced in a study of blood T cell repertoires in COVID-19. Some clones are missing from TCRdb's copy, which holds only in-frame ones; the method was immunoSEQ multiplex PCR. The sample lists over 200,000 clones, around 80% occurring once. Sample: peripheral blood. Receptors originate from an older man with acute or convalescent COVID-19.

The chain links TRBV10-2 to TRBJ1-5; D might be TRBD1 (5 bases). V was shortened by 6 bases and J by 0 bases, with 9 bases between the two germline ends. Per germline, CDR1 WSHSY and CDR2 SAAADI. The CDR3 is made up of 14 amino acids. The CDR3 is CASRGTLSNQPQHF. Here the CDR3 DNA reads TGCGCCAGCAGGGGGACTCTTAGCAATCAGCCCCAGCATTTT.

V and J are TRBV28 and TRBJ2-3, with TRBD1 identical over 7 bases. V shed 9 bases and J 5 bases; nucleotides not matched to a gene: 5. Germline values: CDR1 MDHEN, CDR2 SYDVKM. The CDR3 consists of 12 residues. The CDR3 region is CASSTGVDTQYF. In DNA, the CDR3 is TGTGCCAGTAGTACAGGGGTAGATACGCAGTATTTT.

This sequence joins TRBV7-7 and TRBJ2-5, with 8 bases fitting TRBD1. This CDR3 region has 15 residues. With V trimmed by 2 bases and J by 0 bases, 2 bases remained unmatched. Looked up from germline, CDR1 is SSHAT and CDR2 is FNYEAQ (reference sequence). CDR3 region: CASSLQGADQETQYF. CDR3 DNA: TGTGCCAGCAGCTTACAGGGGGCCGACCAAGAGACCCAGTACTTC.

J is TRBJ2-7 and V is TRBV6-5; D perhaps matches TRBD1 (5 bases). CDR1 MNHEY and CDR2 SVGAGI come from the germline V gene. V was clipped by 0 bases and J by 2 bases, with 11 bases between them. The CDR3 sequence is 15 residues long. The CDR3: CASSYSSDMTYEQYF. The CDR3 nucleotides read TGTGCCAGCAGTTACTCCTCGGACATGACCTACGAGCAGTACTTC.

This rearrangement joins TRBV27 to TRBJ2-2; D gene ambiguous. In germline, CDR1 is MNHEY, CDR2 SMNVEV (reference sequence). This CDR3 contains 15 residues. Trimming pared 3 bases from V and 6 bases from J, leaving 14 bases between. Written as DNA, the CDR3 is TGTGCCAGCAGTTTTCGCCGGTCAAGCCCCGGGGAGCTGTTTTTT. Residues: CASSFRRSSPGELFF.

The V call is TRBV6-5, the J call TRBJ2-3; D unclear. The CDR3 has 15 amino acids. The V end lost 8 bases, the J end lost 2 bases, and 17 bases lay between the germline ends. Germline V lookup: CDR1 MNHEY, CDR2 SVGAGI. CDR3 amino acids: CASRLTGSPTDTQYF. CDR3 coding DNA: TGTGCCAGCCGCCTAACCGGGTCTCCCACAGATACGCAGTATTTT.

This rearrangement joins TRBV7-9 to TRBJ2-5; 7 bases map to TRBD2. Germline V gives CDR1 SEHNR, CDR2 FQNEAQ (reference sequence). V was pared by 4 bases and J by 3 bases, with 8 bases of the junction left unmatched. CDR3 size: 15 residues. This chain's CDR3 is CASSSRSGLEETQYF. In nucleotides, the CDR3 is TGTGCCAGCAGCTCCCGTTCCGGACTAGAAGAGACCCAGTACTTC.

In this sample, this clone turned up once. J is TRBJ2-2 and V is TRBV5-1, with D perhaps matching TRBD2 (6 bases). V shed 2 bases and J shed 4 bases, with 6 bases lying between them. This CDR3 contains 13 residues. Germline assignment: CDR1 SGHRS and CDR2 YFSETQ. This CDR3 reads CASSFSGTGELFF. CDR3 nucleotides: TGCGCCAGCAGCTTTAGCGGCACCGGGGAGCTGTTTTTT.

V is TRBV2 and J is TRBJ1-5; TRBD1 matches 7 bases. The V and J ends lost 10 bases and 0 bases, in that order; junction bases with no gene match: 6. Germline loops: CDR1 SNHLY, CDR2 FYNNEI. There are 14 residues in the CDR3. The CDR3 sequence: CATGQDYSNQPQHF. The CDR3 DNA reads TGTGCCACAGGACAGGACTATAGCAATCAGCCCCAGCATTTT.

The rearrangement links TRBV29-1 to TRBJ2-7, with a possible D match to TRBD2 (6 bases). The CDR3 runs 14 residues. V lost 0 bases and J 5 bases, leaving 14 bases between the germline ends. Germline V gives CDR1 SQVTM, CDR2 ANQGSEA. CDR3 sequence: CSVEDERGGDEQYF. CDR3 coding DNA: TGCAGCGTTGAAGATGAGCGTGGAGGGGACGAGCAGTACTTC.

The genes are TRBV9 and TRBJ1-4; the D gene is possibly TRBD1 (5 bases). The germline gives CDR1 SGDLS, CDR2 YYNGEE. CDR3 size: 14 residues. V dropped 4 bases and J dropped 8 bases, with 15 bases sitting between them. The CDR3 region is CASSPQGGREKLFF. The CDR3, as DNA: TGTGCCAGCAGCCCCCAGGGTGGACGCGAAAAACTGTTTTTT.

This rearrangement joins TRBV5-1 to TRBJ2-7; D is possibly TRBD2 (5 bases). Trimming removed 0 bases from V and 0 bases from J, with 7 bases in between. Per germline, CDR1 SGHRS and CDR2 YFSETQ. This CDR3 has 14 residues. The CDR3 region has the DNA TGCGCCAGCAGCTTGGCCGGGGACTCCTACGAGCAGTACTTC. Its protein is CASSLAGDSYEQYF.

This clone was seen only a few times. The gene calls are TRBV5-1 and TRBJ2-2; D may be TRBD2 (6 bases). The germline V gene encodes CDR1 SGHRS and CDR2 YFSETQ. Trimming removed 4 bases at V and 4 bases at J, with 17 bases between. This CDR3 region has 16 residues. CDR3 residues: CASSLADGGVTGELFF. In DNA, the CDR3 is TGCGCCAGCAGCCTGGCGGACGGCGGGGTCACCGGGGAGCTGTTTTTT.

This clone was observed a few times. This rearrangement joins TRBV7-2 to TRBJ2-1; TRBD2 is a possible D gene (6 bases). The V gene lost 5 bases and the J gene lost 6 bases, with 20 bases spanning the gap. The CDR3 contains 16 residues. Germline V gene data show CDR1 as SGHTA and CDR2 as FQGNSA. This CDR3 is CASSLKYGGWANEQFF. The CDR3 DNA reads as TGTGCCAGCAGCCTAAAATACGGGGGATGGGCCAATGAGCAGTTCTTC. Complete variable domain (other parts from reference TRBV7-2 and TRBJ2-1): GAGVSQSPSNKVTEKGKDVELRCDPISGHTALYWYRQSLGQGLEFLIYFQGNSAPDKSGLPSDRFSAERTGGSVSTLTIQRTQQEDSAVYLCASSLKYGGWANEQFFGPGTRLTVL.

The CDR3 protein is CASRFTFGHQETQYF. The CDR3 DNA reads as TGTGCCAGCAGATTCACTTTCGGTCACCAAGAGACCCAGTACTTC. This sequence joins TRBV6-5 and TRBJ2-5; D is unclear. V shed 6 bases and J shed 0 bases, with 14 bases lying between them. This CDR3 has 15 amino acids. In germline, CDR1 is MNHEY, CDR2 SVGAGI.

The gene calls are TRBV5-6 and TRBJ2-2; D possibly corresponds to TRBD2 (7 bases). V was trimmed by 5 bases and J by 5 bases, leaving 16 bases between them. This CDR3 has 15 amino acids. CDR1 is SGHDT and CDR2 is YYEEEE in the germline V gene. CDR3 loop: CASREGGPGTGELFF. The DNA of the CDR3 is TGTGCCAGCAGGGAGGGGGGGCCAGGGACCGGGGAGCTGTTTTTT.

This chain joins TRBV5-1 and TRBJ2-5; possibly TRBD2 for D (5 bases). This CDR3 is 16 amino acids long. V was trimmed by 1 base and J by 2 bases, leaving 15 bases between them. Germline-derived CDR1 and CDR2 are SGHRS and YFSETQ. CDR3: CASSLSTTRAQETQYF. The CDR3 region has the DNA TGCGCCAGCAGCTTGAGTACTACTAGAGCTCAAGAGACCCAGTACTTC.

Remarks on this clone: The same CDR3 can be traced to other DNA sequences in this sample. The rearrangement uses TRBV3-1 (or the pseudogene TRBV3-2) and TRBJ1-2; possibly TRBD1 for D (5 bases). The germline CDR1 and CDR2 sequences are LGHDT and YNNKEL (reference sequence). This CDR3 has 13 residues. Trimming removed 1 base at V and 4 bases at J, with 7 bases between. The DNA for the CDR3 is TGTGCCAGCAGCCAAGCGGGGGGCTATGGCTACACCTTC. This translates into CASSQAGGYGYTF.

The chain uses TRBV12-3 or TRBV12-4 and TRBJ2-5; maybe TRBD1 (5 bases). CDR3 size: 13 residues. The germline V and J ends were trimmed by 4 bases and 1 base, with 7 bases remaining between them. CDR3 nucleotides: TGTGCCAGCAGTTCAGGGTCCCAAGAGACCCAGTACTTC. As protein: CASSSGSQETQYF.

The rearrangement links TRBV5-4 to TRBJ1-5, with a weak D call TRBD1 (6 bases). CDR1 is SGHNT and CDR2 is YYREEE in the germline V gene (reference sequence). The V end lost 2 bases, the J end lost 2 bases, and 14 bases lay between the germline ends. This CDR3 comprises 16 residues. CDR3 nucleotides: TGTGCCAGCAGCTTAACACAGGGTGGGCGCAATCAGCCCCAGCATTTT. Translating it yields CASSLTQGGRNQPQHF.

CDR3 in amino acids: CASSLTGGSYNEQFF. DNA for the CDR3: TGTGCCAGCAGCTTAACAGGGGGCTCCTACAATGAGCAGTTCTTC. The V gene is TRBV11-2, the J gene TRBJ2-1; the match to TRBD1 covers 8 bases. Germline CDR1 reads SGHAT; CDR2 reads FQNNGV. The ends lost 2 bases at V and 0 bases at J; junction bases unmatched: 0. The CDR3 is made up of 15 amino acids.

This clone appeared once. The chain links TRBV11-2 to TRBJ2-1, with 7 bases lining up with TRBD2. This CDR3 is 14 amino acids long. Germline trimming cut 2 bases from V and 7 bases from J; bases unmatched to any gene: 5. Germline V gene sequence: CDR1 SGHAT, CDR2 FQNNGV. CDR3 protein: CASSLSGRENEQFF. As DNA, the CDR3 is TGTGCCAGCAGCTTATCCGGGCGGGAGAATGAGCAGTTCTTC.

The V and J genes are TRBV2 and TRBJ2-1; perhaps TRBD2 as D (5 bases). The germline V and J ends were trimmed by 6 bases and 4 bases, with 10 bases remaining between them. Germline CDR1 is SNHLY and CDR2 is FYNNEI. This CDR3 region has 13 residues. This CDR3 reads CASRRESYNEQFF. The DNA for the CDR3 is TGTGCCAGCAGAAGGGAGAGTTACAATGAGCAGTTCTTC.

The sample holds a few counts of this clone. The chain has TRBV18 and TRBJ2-5, with D perhaps TRBD2 (5 bases). Germline V gene lookup returns CDR1 KGHSH and CDR2 LQKENI. Trimming left V 2 bases short and J 0 bases short, with 7 bases between. The CDR3 has 14 amino acids. CDR3 sequence reads: CASSPSGYQETQYF. The CDR3, as DNA: TGTGCCAGCTCACCATCGGGGTACCAAGAGACCCAGTACTTC. The complete variable domain, with remaining parts taken from reference TRBV18 and TRBJ2-5, reads NAGVMQNPRHLVRRRGQEARLRCSPMKGHSHVYWYRQLPEEGLKFMVYLQKENIIDESGMPKERFSAEFPKEGPSILRIQQVVRGDSAAYFCASSPSGYQETQYFGPGTRLLVL.

The chain recombines TRBV4-1 with TRBJ2-2, with D perhaps TRBD2 (6 bases). Germline V gives CDR1 MGHRA, CDR2 YSYEKL. V shed 1 base and J shed 0 bases, with 9 bases lying between them. This CDR3 spans 16 amino acids. Written as DNA, the CDR3 is TGCGCCAGCAGCCAAGTGACGGGAGCGAACACCGGGGAGCTGTTTTTT. Its protein product is CASSQVTGANTGELFF.

The count of this clone is one. The V and J genes are TRBV27 and TRBJ2-1; 12 bases align to TRBD2. V was clipped by 2 bases and J by 0 bases; unmatched bases: 17. Germline CDR1 MNHEY, CDR2 SMNVEV (reference sequence). The CDR3 runs to 22 residues. The CDR3 DNA is TGTGCCAGCAGTTTACGCACACTCCGCGGACTAGCGGGATCGGGCTCCTACAATGAGCAGTTCTTC. The encoded protein is CASSLRTLRGLAGSGSYNEQFF.

The chain is built from TRBV5-1 and TRBJ2-1; 11 nucleotides match TRBD2. Germline CDR1 reads SGHRS; CDR2 reads YFSETQ. CDR3 size: 17 residues. The trim removed 4 bases at V and 7 bases at J, leaving 13 bases unmatched. DNA of the CDR3: TGCGCCAGCAGCCCCGGGACTAGCGGAGGGGGGTATAATGAGCAGTTCTTC. Its protein is CASSPGTSGGGYNEQFF.

V usage is TRBV28 and J usage is TRBJ2-7; TRBD2 agrees at 8 bases. After removal of 2 bases from V and 6 bases from J, the junction contained 9 bases not matched to a gene. Germline V lookup: CDR1 MDHEN, CDR2 SYDVKM. CDR3 length: 15 residues. CDR3 nucleotide sequence: TGTGCCAGCAGTTTACAGCGGGGGACCTCTCGCGAGCAGTACTTC. Its protein is CASSLQRGTSREQYF.

V is TRBV24-1 and J is TRBJ2-1, with 8 bases lining up with TRBD2. This CDR3 is 18 amino acids long. CDR1 and CDR2 (germline): KGHDR, SFDVKD. V was pared by 3 bases and J by 5 bases, with 14 bases of the junction left unmatched. In nucleotides, the CDR3 is TGTGCCACCAGTGATCGAACTCCGGGAGCGGGAGTGAACAATGAGCAGTTCTTC. Its translation: CATSDRTPGAGVNNEQFF.

The chain has TRBV19 and TRBJ1-6, with a possible D match to TRBD1 (6 bases). The V and J ends lost 8 bases and 0 bases respectively, with 14 bases between them. There are 16 residues in the CDR3. Per the germline V gene, CDR1 is LNHDA and CDR2 is SQIVND (reference sequence). CDR3 DNA: TGTGCCAGTTCCGACAGGCCGTTCTCCTATAATTCACCCCTCCACTTT. Encoded protein: CASSDRPFSYNSPLHF. The full variable domain, its missing parts supplied by reference TRBV19 and TRBJ1-6, is DGGITQSPKYLFRKEGQNVTLSCEQNLNHDAMYWYRQDPGQGLRLIYYSQIVNDFQKGDIAEGYSVSREKKESFPLTVTSAQKNPTAFYLCASSDRPFSYNSPLHFGNGTRLTVT.

V usage is TRBV27 and J usage is TRBJ1-5; maybe TRBD1 (6 bases). Looked up from germline, CDR1 is MNHEY and CDR2 is SMNVEV (reference sequence). V lost 3 bases, J lost 0 bases, and 12 bases lay in between. This CDR3 has 16 amino acids. CDR3 nucleotide sequence: TGTGCCAGCAGTTTGGCCGGGACATATAGCAATCAGCCCCAGCATTTT. Protein sequence: CASSLAGTYSNQPQHF.